This record concerns one T cell receptor beta chain sequence. With V trimmed by 4 bases and J by 8 bases, 13 bases remained unmatched. Germline V gene lookup returns CDR1 SGHDN and CDR2 FVKESK. This CDR3 has 18 residues. Repertoires were generated with immunoSEQ multiplex PCR, while TCRdb's copy carries only in-frame clones and drops some. The table records tens of thousands of clones, around 89% of them present only once. These data belong to a study of T cells after somatic rescue of genetic block. Sample: peripheral blood mononuclear cells (PBMCs). This chain connects TRBV14 to TRBJ2-1; 14 bases are a match to TRBD2. This receptor was taken from a woman in her late teens or twenties. CDR3 bases: TGTGCCAGCAGCCTAGGCGGGGGACTAGCGGGAGATTTGGATGAGCAGTTCTTC. Protein: CASSLGGGLAGDLDEQFF.